The subject of this entry is one TCR beta chain. Its antigen is undetermined. The sample comes from a study of CD8 T cells in ankylosing spondylitis. Study results and limitations: The study identified a TCR beta motif of 7 or 8 highly homologous variants that appeared characteristic of ankylosing spondylitis blood. Previously reported in reactive arthritis synovial fluid and blood were some of the motif variants.

TCRdb redid the calling of the 5' RACE reads with MiXCR, one entry per CDR3 protein. The repertoire consists of some 840,000 distinct CDR3 sequences, with 12% occurring once and the leading ten covering about 0.5%. The CDR3 runs 13 residues. Germline CDR1 DFQATT, CDR2 SNEGSKA (reference sequence). This TCR came from a male donor with ankylosing spondylitis. The rearrangement joins TRBV20-1 to TRBJ1-6, with 7 bases matching TRBD1. The sample was blood, either unsorted or a sorted T cell fraction (not recorded which). This CDR3 is CGGGTAYNSPLHF. The DNA for the CDR3 is TGCGGGGGGGGGACAGCCTATAATTCACCCCTCCACTTT.